This T cell receptor (beta chain) was captured by sequencing in a study of T cells in women clearing cervical HPV infection. Overall study context: Cases: HPV16-related CIN3 or worse on histology, a couple of invasive cancers.

Details on this clone: The sequenced fragment ends 3 residues before the CDR3 boundary, so the rest is inferred from the germline J gene.

Germline V gene sequence: CDR1 SGHVS, CDR2 FQNEAQ. The CDR3 is made up of 17 amino acids. The V gene end was trimmed by 2 bases and the J gene end by 8 bases; junction bases not matched to a gene: 12. Generated by immunoSEQ multiplex PCR, the TCRdb table keeps only in-frame clones and is missing some. The listing contains under 40,000 clones. The receptor was derived from a woman aged 18 to 75 with a cervical HPV16 infection that either progressed to CIN3+ or cleared (not recorded which). Sequencing input: blood buffy coat. This chain connects TRBV7-8 to TRBJ1-4, with 9 bases that match TRBD1. CDR3 loop: CASSLPLVGQGREKLFF. The CDR3 bases that were read are TGTGCCAGCAGCTTACCGCTCGTCGGACAGGGGCGGGAAAAA.